This T cell receptor beta chain stems from a study of blood T cell repertoires in COVID-19. Original handling: How many nucleated cells were present was estimated from reference gene primer amplification. Data came from immunoSEQ multiplex PCR; TCRdb stores just in-frame clones and leaves some out. D and trimming come from the DNA, and the V and J calls and clone size come from that table. The sample has over 55,000 clones; around nine tenths are singletons. This CDR3 is built from 16 residues. The ends were cut back, 1 base at V and 0 bases at J, with 10 bases in the middle. From germline, CDR1 is LNHDA and CDR2 SQIVND (reference sequence).

This rearrangement joins TRBV19 to TRBJ1-5; D ambiguous. The sample consisted of peripheral blood. This receptor was obtained from a woman aged 80 or over with acute or convalescent COVID-19. The CDR3 coding sequence is TGTGCCAGTAGTATAGGAGGCAGTAATAGCAATCAGCCCCAGCATTTT. As protein: CASSIGGSNSNQPQHF.